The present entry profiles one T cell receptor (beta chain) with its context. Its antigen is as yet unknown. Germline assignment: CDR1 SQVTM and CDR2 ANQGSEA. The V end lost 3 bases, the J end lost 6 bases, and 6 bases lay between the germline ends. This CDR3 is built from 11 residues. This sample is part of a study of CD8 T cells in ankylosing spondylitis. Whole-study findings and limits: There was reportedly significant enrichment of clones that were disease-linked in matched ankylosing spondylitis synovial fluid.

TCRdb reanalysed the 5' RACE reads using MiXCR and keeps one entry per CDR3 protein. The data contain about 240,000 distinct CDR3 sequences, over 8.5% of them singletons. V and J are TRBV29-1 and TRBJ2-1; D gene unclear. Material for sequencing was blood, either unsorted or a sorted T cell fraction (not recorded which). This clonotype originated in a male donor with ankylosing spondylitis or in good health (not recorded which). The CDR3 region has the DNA TGCAGCGTTGAGGCGTCCAATGAGCAGTTCTTC. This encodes CSVEASNEQFF.